This T cell receptor (beta chain) came from a study of CD8+ T cells in alopecia areata (dated 2018 in TCRdb). With respect to the entire study: To study T cell clonal expansion in alopecia areata, the researchers applied high-throughput TCRbeta sequencing to both the C3H/HeJ mouse model and human patients. In humans, TCRbeta sequencing was performed on scalp tissue and on sorted CD4+ and CD8+ peripheral blood T cells from healthy controls and from patients with patchy or totalis/universalis alopecia areata. Scalp clonality was compared across normal scalp (n=4), patchy alopecia areata scalp (n=8), and alopecia totalis/universalis scalp (n=8). RNA came from the PAXgene miRNA kit for fixed scalp, the miRNeasy kit for PBMCs, and the RNeasy kit for mouse skin. immunoSEQ multiplex PCR using 35 Vbeta forward primers and 13 Jbeta reverse primers was used to amplify TCRbeta CDR3 regions.

After PBMCs were isolated by density centrifugation and stained for CD3, CD4 and CD8, a FACSAria was used to sort CD4+ and CD8+ T cells. Scalp biopsies and blood samples were obtained from unaffected controls. Libraries were prepared through the immunoSEQ multiplex PCR assay. To provide template for TCR sequencing, every sample had RNA extracted and reverse transcribed into cDNA. SuperScript III was used for first-strand cDNA synthesis, primed with a 2:1 mix of oligo-dT and random hexamers. A synthetic immune receptor repertoire was used to gauge amplification bias, and whatever bias remained was removed computationally. In the authors' own workflow: Raw reads were preprocessed to remove errors, and CDR3 was defined according to IMGT conventions as the region from the conserved cysteine to phenylalanine. Clonality was computed as 1 minus the Shannon entropy, with the entropy normalized by log2 of the number of productive unique TCRs. CD4 or CD8 identity of scalp clones was inferred by cross-referencing scalp TCRbeta sequences with sorted blood CD4 and CD8 repertoires. This immuneACCESS table, as held by TCRdb, lists in-frame sequences with V and J called but not all clones. Of the missing ones, under half trace to an unresolved V gene in checked studies; the others have no known cause. V, J and clone size were drawn from that table, and D and trimming were deduced from the DNA. Counted in this sample were under 250,000 clones; roughly 50% of them appeared once. Roughly 5.3% of the sample is in the top ten clones.

In regard to this clone: It lacks a known antigen. No base quality values were provided; no much bigger clone lies one nucleotide off.

Relative to germline, V is 5 bases shorter and J is 3 bases shorter, with 14 bases between their ends. Counted from cysteine to phenylalanine, this CDR3 has 14 amino acids. The retained sequence is limited to the CDR3, 42 bases, with the frame set at the first base. The germline V gene (reference sequence) supplies CDR1 LNHNV and CDR2 YYDKDF. Findings and caveats that apply to the study as a whole: Lesional scalp, especially in alopecia totalis/universalis, showed higher clonality and more expanded CD8+ clones than normal scalp, suggesting antigenic drive. Unlike mouse skin, which is dominated by gammadelta T cells, normal human skin has resident alphabeta T cells that are also sequenced, and this complicates analysis of the scalp TCR repertoire. Shared TCR sequences between patients were less evident than in mice, which may be partly attributable to HLA diversity in the patient population.

Sequenced sample: CD8+ T cells sorted from blood. The clonotype comes from a human donor in good health. The rearranged segments are TRBV15 and TRBJ2-7; the D gene assignment is ambiguous. The CDR3 loop reads CATSGLPDGYEQYF. The nucleotide sequence reads as follows: TGTGCCACCAGCGGCCTACCGGACGGCTACGAGCAGTACTTC.